This TCR beta chain is from a study of blood T cells in healthy people across ages. Study findings and constraints: A strong correlation was seen between TCR beta diversity and naive T cell percentage. The CMV status of each donor remained undetermined, and this could have confounded shifts in expanded clonotypes.

Primers used in a second PCR of roughly 6 to 12 cycles were a sample-barcoded 5' primer and a J-beta primer mix. TCRdb re-called the 5' RACE reads with MiXCR, one entry per CDR3 protein. Of 800,000 or so distinct CDR3 sequences detected, about 47% appear once; the ten largest clones hold over 15%. Trimming left V 6 bases short and J 4 bases short, with 9 bases between. Germline CDR1 and CDR2: MNHEY and SVGAGI. This CDR3 is 12 amino acids long. There are a few counts of this clonotype. The antigen remains unidentified. This receptor was identified in an older man in good health. The sample taken for sequencing was blood. This sequence joins TRBV6-5 and TRBJ1-1; no reliable D call. The CDR3 is CASRSEGTEAFF. The CDR3 DNA reads TGTGCCAGCAGAAGCGAGGGCACTGAAGCTTTCTTT.